Ten or more counts support the clone carrying this T cell receptor (beta chain). Its antigen is still unknown. The data originate from a study of neurological immune-mediated disorders. The study, taken as a whole, reports: None of the CDR3 amino acid sequences of expanded clones recurred across subjects, suggesting private repertoires in all groups. Multiple sclerosis was found to have the least TCR clonal expansion, below healthy controls, and HTLV-1-associated myelopathy the most.

V dropped 0 bases and J dropped 11 bases, with 17 bases sitting between them. Germline assignment: CDR1 DFQATT and CDR2 SNEGSKA (reference sequence). The CDR3 has 14 amino acids. Documented time point: technical triplicate 2. It was from 2 million PBMCs stored at -80 C that the unsorted libraries were obtained. The making of cDNA relied on 5'RACE with 10-nucleotide random UMIs. Via MiXCR, TCRdb re-called the 5' RACE reads, giving one row per CDR3 protein. Of about 59,000 distinct CDR3 sequences in the sample, nearly 25% were seen once. The material sequenced was PBMCs. The chain couples TRBV20-1 to TRBJ1-5; the D is unclear. The source is a man aged 55 to 70 with HTLV-1-associated myelopathy (HAM/TSP). The DNA of the CDR3 is TGCAGTGCTAGAGATGGAGGCCTCAGAGTGGCCCAGCATTTT. Translated, it gives CSARDGGLRVAQHF.